This T cell receptor (beta chain) comes out of a study of somatic mutations in cytotoxic T cells in rheumatoid arthritis. Study in general: Several of the V beta antibody-stained T-cell populations were flow-sorted at nearly 100% purity; V beta1+ cells were among them and were sequenced for TCRB.

Study outcomes and limitations: There were about an eighth of the 65 patients in whom the largest CD8+ clone exceeded 20% of CD8+ cells.

Data came from immunoSEQ multiplex PCR; TCRdb stores just in-frame clones and leaves some out. Altogether some 12,000 clones are present, over 80% being singletons, with the ten largest covering 12% to 15%. A word on this clone: Antigen unknown.

The germline gives CDR1 SGHVS, CDR2 FQNEAQ. This CDR3 is 16 amino acids long. Trimming pared 5 bases from V and 0 bases from J, leaving 15 bases between. Sample: CD8+ T cells sorted from blood. The sequence derives from a woman aged 60-75 years in good health. The chain is built from TRBV7-8 and TRBJ2-3; the D gene is possibly TRBD2 (6 bases). CDR3 coding DNA: TGTGCCAGCAGCCAGCGGGCAGGGTGGAGCACAGATACGCAGTATTTT. Protein sequence: CASSQRAGWSTDTQYF.